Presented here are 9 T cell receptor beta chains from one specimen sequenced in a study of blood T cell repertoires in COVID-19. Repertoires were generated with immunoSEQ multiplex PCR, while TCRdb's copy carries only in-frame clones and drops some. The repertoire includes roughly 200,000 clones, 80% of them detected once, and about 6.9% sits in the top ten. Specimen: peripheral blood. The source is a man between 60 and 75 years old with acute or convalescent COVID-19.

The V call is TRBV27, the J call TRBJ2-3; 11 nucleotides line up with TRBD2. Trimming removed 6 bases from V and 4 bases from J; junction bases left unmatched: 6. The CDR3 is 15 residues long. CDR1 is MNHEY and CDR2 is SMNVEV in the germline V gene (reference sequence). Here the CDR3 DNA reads TGTGCCAGCAGGCCACTGACTAGCGGGGCAGATACGCAGTATTTT. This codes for CASRPLTSGADTQYF.

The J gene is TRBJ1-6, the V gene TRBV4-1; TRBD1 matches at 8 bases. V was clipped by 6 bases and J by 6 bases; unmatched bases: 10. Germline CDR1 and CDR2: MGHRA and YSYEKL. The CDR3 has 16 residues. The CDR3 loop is CASRSSGQGFNSPLHF. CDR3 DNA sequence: TGCGCCAGCAGATCCTCCGGACAGGGTTTTAATTCACCCCTCCACTTT.

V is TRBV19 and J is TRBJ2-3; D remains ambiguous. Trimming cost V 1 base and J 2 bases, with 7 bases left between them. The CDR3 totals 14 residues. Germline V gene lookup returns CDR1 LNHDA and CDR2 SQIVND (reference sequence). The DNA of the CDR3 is TGTGCCAGTAGTATAGGTCTTTTCACAGATACGCAGTATTTT. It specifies CASSIGLFTDTQYF.

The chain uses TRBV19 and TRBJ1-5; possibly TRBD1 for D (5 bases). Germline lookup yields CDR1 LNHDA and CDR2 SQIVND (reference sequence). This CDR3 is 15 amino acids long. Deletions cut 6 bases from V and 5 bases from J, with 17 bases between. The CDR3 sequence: CASSPGWGGHQPQHF. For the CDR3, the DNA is TGTGCCAGTAGCCCGGGTTGGGGGGGACATCAGCCCCAGCATTTT.

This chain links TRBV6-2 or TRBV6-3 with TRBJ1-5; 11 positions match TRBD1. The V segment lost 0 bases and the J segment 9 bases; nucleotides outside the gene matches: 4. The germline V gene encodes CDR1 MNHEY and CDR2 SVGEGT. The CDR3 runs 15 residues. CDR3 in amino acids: CASSYSGQGARPQHF. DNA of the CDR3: TGTGCCAGCAGTTACTCAGGACAGGGGGCCCGGCCCCAGCATTTT.

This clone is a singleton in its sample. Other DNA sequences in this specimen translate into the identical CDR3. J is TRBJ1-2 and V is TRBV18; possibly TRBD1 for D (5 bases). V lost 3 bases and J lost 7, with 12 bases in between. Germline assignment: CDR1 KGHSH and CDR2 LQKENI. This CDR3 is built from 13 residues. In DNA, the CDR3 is TGTGCCAGCTCACCCTCGGACACTCGTGGCTACACCTTC. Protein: CASSPSDTRGYTF.

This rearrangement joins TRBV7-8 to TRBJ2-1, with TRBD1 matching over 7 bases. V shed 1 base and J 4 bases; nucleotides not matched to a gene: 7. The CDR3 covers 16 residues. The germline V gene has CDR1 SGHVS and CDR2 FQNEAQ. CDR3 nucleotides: TGTGCCAGCAGCTTAGAAAACAGGGGCCCTTACAATGAGCAGTTCTTC. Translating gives CASSLENRGPYNEQFF.

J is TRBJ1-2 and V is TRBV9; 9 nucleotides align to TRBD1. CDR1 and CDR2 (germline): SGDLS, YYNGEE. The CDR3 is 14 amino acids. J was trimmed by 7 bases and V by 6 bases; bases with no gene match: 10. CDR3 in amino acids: CASTGDRDYFGYTF. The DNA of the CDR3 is TGTGCCAGCACCGGGGACAGGGACTACTTTGGCTACACCTTC.

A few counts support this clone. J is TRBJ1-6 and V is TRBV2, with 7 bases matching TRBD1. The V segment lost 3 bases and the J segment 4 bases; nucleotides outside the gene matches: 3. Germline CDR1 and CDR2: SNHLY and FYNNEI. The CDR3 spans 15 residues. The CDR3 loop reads CASSELTGYNSPLHF. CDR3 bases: TGTGCCAGCAGTGAGCTGACAGGGTATAATTCACCCCTCCACTTT. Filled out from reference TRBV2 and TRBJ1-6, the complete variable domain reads EPEVTQTPSHQVTQMGQEVILRCVPISNHLYFYWYRQILGQKVEFLVSFYNNEISEKSEIFDDQFSVERPDGSNFTLKIRSTKLEDSAMYFCASSELTGYNSPLHFGNGTRLTVT.